This entry describes one T cell receptor (beta chain). The target antigen is unknown. These data belong to a study of identifying expanded T cells in peripheral blood. Whole-study findings and limits: Differentially abundant clones: 1 to 1.5 between replicates, 16.4 at approximately two weeks, less than 20 at four. Two-week clone count variance significantly increased as total template count grew.

Healthy donors had no documented immune events, such as infections, while sampled. The CDR3 runs 14 residues. In germline, CDR1 is SGHRS, CDR2 YFSETQ. V was shortened by 0 bases and J by 5 bases, with 8 bases between the two germline ends. Profiling relied on immunoSEQ multiplex PCR, and the TCRdb table lists in-frame clones only, not all of them. The data contain tens of thousands of clones, 80% to 90% of them singletons. The receptor's source is a person aged 18 to 75 in good health. The rearrangement joins TRBV5-1 to TRBJ2-2; possible D gene TRBD2, 5 bases. What was sequenced was blood. This chain's CDR3 is CASSLVGVTGELFF. The CDR3 DNA reads TGCGCCAGCAGCTTGGTCGGGGTTACCGGGGAGCTGTTTTTT. Supplemented by reference TRBV5-1 and TRBJ2-2, the full variable domain reads KAGVTQTPRYLIKTRGQQVTLSCSPISGHRSVSWYQQTPGQGLQFLFEYFSETQRNKGNFPGRFSGRQFSNSRSEMNVSTLELGDSALYLCASSLVGVTGELFFGEGSRLTVL.